This T cell receptor (beta chain) was profiled in a study of blood T cell repertoires in COVID-19. On the study more broadly: Some COVID-19 samples were acute and others convalescent; all came from the United States, Italy and Spain. T cells, B-cell-depleted T cells, or PBMCs provided the cDNA or gDNA that served as material.

Clones were sequenced by immunoSEQ multiplex PCR, and TCRdb holds only the in-frame ones, with some missing. In the table there are about 400,000 clones, approximately 87% of which are singletons. The germline gives CDR1 MNHEY, CDR2 SVGAGI. V was shortened by 4 bases and J by 5 bases, with 5 bases between the two germline ends. The CDR3 has 12 residues. Individuals drawn from 24 US areas were about 18 to 100 years old. Cohort 3 recovery required two negative PCRs, clearance, or symptom resolution. The sample consisted of PBMCs or T cells enriched from blood (not recorded which). The chain couples TRBV6-5 to TRBJ2-2, with D perhaps matching TRBD2 (5 bases). The sequence came from a woman aged 45-60 years who had recovered from COVID-19. In DNA form, the CDR3 reads TGTGCCAGCAGTTGGGAGACCGGGGAGCTGTTTTTT. Residues: CASSWETGELFF.